Presented here are 25 T cell receptor beta chains from one specimen sequenced in a study of Ad26.COV2.S vaccination and SARS-CoV-2 variants. This sample's treatment: roughly 19 received Ad26.COV2.S at low or high dose, single or two shots; about 5 received placebo; per-sample allocation not given. The samples date from day 63 after the first vaccine or placebo injection. Generated by immunoSEQ multiplex PCR, the TCRdb table keeps only in-frame clones and is missing some. Among around 400,000 clones, 80% to 90% were seen once, and the ten largest hold almost 7.5%. The sequencing here drew on peripheral blood, taken in a trial of Ad26.COV2.S vaccine versus placebo. The receptors shown here come from a person between 18 and 59 years old who received the Ad26.COV2.S COVID-19 vaccine or a placebo.

The CDR3 sequence: CASSMFGGVARAFF. Written as DNA, the CDR3 is TGTGCCAGTAGTATGTTCGGTGGCGTCGCACGAGCTTTCTTT. This rearrangement joins TRBV19 to TRBJ1-1; D is unresolved. In germline, CDR1 is LNHDA, CDR2 SQIVND (reference sequence). V lost 3 bases, J lost 10 bases, and 18 bases lay in between. The CDR3 length is 14 residues. The variable domain in full, completed from reference TRBV19 and TRBJ1-1, reads DGGITQSPKYLFRKEGQNVTLSCEQNLNHDAMYWYRQDPGQGLRLIYYSQIVNDFQKGDIAEGYSVSREKKESFPLTVTSAQKNPTAFYLCASSMFGGVARAFFGQGTRLTVV.

This clone has only one observation. Here the CDR3 reads CATGRSEQYF. The DNA of the CDR3 is TGTGCCACCGGGAGGTCCGAGCAGTACTTC. The chain has TRBV2 and TRBJ2-7, with 7 nucleotides matching TRBD2. The CDR3 is made up of 10 amino acids. Germline lookup yields CDR1 SNHLY and CDR2 FYNNEI. The junction had 3 bases not matched to a gene; V was cut back by 10 bases and J by 6 bases. The whole variable domain, remainder taken from reference TRBV2 and TRBJ2-7, is EPEVTQTPSHQVTQMGQEVILRCVPISNHLYFYWYRQILGQKVEFLVSFYNNEISEKSEIFDDQFSVERPDGSNFTLKIRSTKLEDSAMYFCATGRSEQYFGPGTRLTVT.

The genes are TRBV5-1 and TRBJ1-1; D is unresolved. V lost 0 bases, J lost 1 base, and 7 bases lay in between. The germline V gene encodes CDR1 SGHRS and CDR2 YFSETQ. The CDR3 length is 14 residues. In DNA, the CDR3 is TGCGCCAGCAGCTTGGGCGTGGGGAACACTGAAGCTTTCTTT. Translation gives CASSLGVGNTEAFF.

This clone was picked up one time. V is TRBV9 and J is TRBJ2-1, with D possibly being TRBD2 (6 bases). V was trimmed by 3 bases and J by 0 bases, leaving 16 bases between them. CDR1 is SGDLS and CDR2 is YYNGEE in the germline V gene. This CDR3 is 17 amino acids long. The CDR3 nucleotides are TGTGCCAGCAGCGCGAGGAGTAGCGGCAGCTCCTACAATGAGCAGTTCTTC. Translation gives CASSARSSGSSYNEQFF.

The chain uses TRBV6-1 and TRBJ2-7; D is undetermined. CDR3 length: 12 residues. The V gene lost 1 base and the J gene lost 7 bases, with 8 bases spanning the gap. The germline gives CDR1 MNHNS, CDR2 SASEGT. The CDR3 protein is CASSEGVQEQYF. DNA for the CDR3: TGTGCCAGCAGTGAAGGGGTACAGGAGCAGTACTTC.

This clone was seen a few times. CDR3 residues: CASSARQGDSSPLHF. The DNA for the CDR3 is TGTGCCAGCAGCGCCCGGCAGGGGGATAGTTCACCCCTCCACTTT. V usage is TRBV14 and J usage is TRBJ1-6, with TRBD1 identical over 7 bases. Germline V gene sequence: CDR1 SGHDN, CDR2 FVKESK. The CDR3 sequence is 15 residues long. Trimming removed 5 bases from V and 9 bases from J; junction bases left unmatched: 10.

The rearrangement uses TRBV30 and TRBJ2-1; TRBD2 matches 7 bases. The CDR3 runs 14 residues. Germline assignment: CDR1 GTSNPN and CDR2 SVGIG (reference sequence). The ends lost 2 bases at V and 3 bases at J; junction bases unmatched: 4. The CDR3 nucleotides are TGTGCCTGGAGTATGCCTAGCGGCTACAATGAGCAGTTCTTC. This sequence encodes CAWSMPSGYNEQFF.

The V and J genes are TRBV2 and TRBJ1-2; D not resolved. Germline-derived CDR1 and CDR2 are SNHLY and FYNNEI. V was trimmed by 1 base and J by 4 bases, leaving 10 bases between them. The CDR3 covers 14 residues. CDR3 loop: CASSEVVGRYGYTF. The CDR3 DNA reads TGTGCCAGCAGTGAAGTTGTGGGCCGCTATGGCTACACCTTC.

This chain links TRBV6-4 with TRBJ2-5, with TRBD2 matching over 8 bases. The CDR3 loop spans 14 amino acids. Germline assignment: CDR1 MRHNA and CDR2 SNTAGT. V shed 6 bases, J shed 4 bases, and the junction held 7 bases outside the gene matches. The CDR3 DNA sequence: TGTGCCAGCAGGATCGGGACTAGTCGAGAGACCCAGTACTTC. Protein: CASRIGTSRETQYF.

The chain combines TRBV5-6 with TRBJ2-5, with D possibly called TRBD1 or TRBD2 (5 bases each). Germline loops: CDR1 SGHDT, CDR2 YYEEEE. The germline V and J ends were trimmed by 6 bases and 5 bases, with 17 bases remaining between them. The CDR3 is made up of 14 amino acids. The CDR3 DNA reads TGTGCCAGCATCCCGCGATGGGGGTCGGAGACCCAGTACTTC. Amino acids: CASIPRWGSETQYF.

The rearrangement links TRBV7-9 to TRBJ2-3; no firm D call. Trimming took off 4 bases at V and 8 bases at J, with 19 bases between the two ends. Germline loops: CDR1 SEHNR, CDR2 FQNEAQ (reference sequence). The CDR3 length is 15 residues. The CDR3 spells CASSSTDIGLATQYF. CDR3 coding DNA: TGTGCCAGCAGCTCTACAGATATTGGGCTCGCTACGCAGTATTTT.

V and J are TRBV28 and TRBJ1-2; D is possibly TRBD1 (6 bases). The CDR3 is 11 residues long. V was clipped by 6 bases and J by 7 bases, with 9 bases between them. Germline CDR1 is MDHEN and CDR2 is SYDVKM. The CDR3 here is CASSLRGGYTF. In DNA form, the CDR3 reads TGTGCCAGCAGCCTCAGGGGTGGCTACACCTTC.

V is TRBV2 and J is TRBJ1-3; D might be TRBD1 (6 bases). This CDR3 contains 13 residues. CDR1 is SNHLY, CDR2 FYNNEI, per germline. Trimming took 4 bases from V and 5 from J, leaving 9 bases between them. CDR3 DNA sequence: TGTGCCAGCAGTGGGGGGGCGAGAAACACCATATATTTT. It specifies CASSGGARNTIYF.

This clone has only one observation. V is TRBV3-1 (or the pseudogene TRBV3-2) and J is TRBJ1-3; 9 bases are a match to TRBD1. Per germline, CDR1 LGHDT and CDR2 YNNKEL (reference sequence). The CDR3 sequence is 17 residues long. The junction had 8 bases not matched to a gene; V was cut back by 5 bases and J by 0 bases. CDR3 sequence: CASSTHRGPSSGNTIYF. The DNA of the CDR3 is TGTGCCAGCAGCACACACAGGGGGCCTAGCTCTGGAAACACCATATATTTT.

The chain recombines TRBV19 with TRBJ1-3, with a tentative D call TRBD1 (5 bases). The germline V gene encodes CDR1 LNHDA and CDR2 SQIVND (reference sequence). CDR3 length: 14 residues. V lost 5 bases, J lost 4 bases, and 12 bases lay in between. The CDR3 region has the DNA TGTGCCAGTAGTTCAGGGTTTTCCGGAAACACCATATATTTT. It yields the protein CASSSGFSGNTIYF. Combining the CDR3 with reference TRBV19 and TRBJ1-3 gives the whole variable domain DGGITQSPKYLFRKEGQNVTLSCEQNLNHDAMYWYRQDPGQGLRLIYYSQIVNDFQKGDIAEGYSVSREKKESFPLTVTSAQKNPTAFYLCASSSGFSGNTIYFGEGSWLTVV.

The rearrangement joins TRBV24-1 to TRBJ2-2, with D uncertain. Looked up from germline, CDR1 is KGHDR and CDR2 is SFDVKD. Deletions cut 4 bases from V and 5 bases from J, with 7 bases between. The CDR3 consists of 13 residues. CDR3 sequence reads: CATSDRRTGELFF. The DNA of the CDR3 is TGTGCCACCAGTGACCGACGTACCGGGGAGCTGTTTTTT.

The rearrangement links TRBV27 to TRBJ1-1, with 8 bases identical to TRBD1. The J segment lost 7 bases and the V segment lost 9 bases, leaving 7 bases of the junction unmatched. The CDR3 runs to 12 residues. Germline V gives CDR1 MNHEY, CDR2 SMNVEV (reference sequence). The CDR3 region is CASRTGGLEAFF. The CDR3 DNA is TGTGCCAGTCGAACAGGGGGGCTTGAAGCTTTCTTT.

On this clone itself: Other DNA sequences in this specimen translate into the identical CDR3. This rearrangement joins TRBV12-3 or TRBV12-4 to TRBJ1-5; D unresolved. Trimming left V 5 bases short and J 6 bases short, with 5 bases between. The CDR3 runs 11 residues. The CDR3 spells CASSLGQPQHF. The CDR3 DNA reads TGTGCCAGCAGTCTCGGTCAGCCCCAGCATTTT.

CDR3 in amino acids: CSVGEDYNEQFF. DNA of the CDR3: TGCAGCGTTGGTGAAGACTACAATGAGCAGTTCTTC. V is TRBV29-1 and J is TRBJ2-1; no definite D call. V lost 4 bases to trimming and J lost 3 bases, with 7 bases between them. The CDR3 is 12 residues long. Germline assignment: CDR1 SQVTM and CDR2 ANQGSEA.

This clone was detected once. This sequence joins TRBV10-3 and TRBJ1-2; the match to TRBD1 covers 7 bases. This CDR3 region has 14 residues. The ends lost 3 bases at V and 3 bases at J; junction bases unmatched: 4. Looked up from germline, CDR1 is ENHRY and CDR2 is SYGVKD. The CDR3 reads CAISDPGGHYGYTF. CDR3 DNA: TGTGCCATCAGTGATCCAGGGGGTCACTATGGCTACACCTTC.

This chain joins TRBV2 and TRBJ1-1, with 8 nucleotides matching TRBD1. Germline V gene data show CDR1 as SNHLY and CDR2 as FYNNEI. Trimming removed 5 bases from V and 1 base from J; junction bases left unmatched: 9. The CDR3 spans 16 residues. CDR3 loop: CASSWDRPSENTEAFF. As DNA, the CDR3 is TGTGCCAGCAGTTGGGACAGGCCGTCAGAGAACACTGAAGCTTTCTTT.

This sequence joins TRBV7-6 and TRBJ1-4; D is unresolved. The CDR3 runs 13 residues. Germline lookup yields CDR1 SGHVS and CDR2 FNYEAQ. Trimming took 4 bases from V and 7 from J, leaving 10 bases between them. The CDR3: CASSSQEGEKLFF. CDR3 DNA sequence: TGTGCCAGCAGCTCCCAGGAGGGTGAAAAACTGTTTTTT.

The rearrangement links TRBV5-1 to TRBJ2-6, with D unclear. V lost 6 bases to trimming and J lost 4 bases, with 11 bases between them. The CDR3 is 14 residues long. The V gene's germline CDR1 is SGHRS and CDR2 YFSETQ. The CDR3 sequence: CASTTATGANVLTF. The DNA for the CDR3 is TGCGCCAGCACTACGGCTACCGGGGCCAACGTCCTGACTTTC.

The chain has TRBV4-2 and TRBJ2-7; D is perhaps TRBD1 (6 bases). Trimming cost V 1 base and J 7 bases, with 23 bases left between them. Germline CDR1 LGHNA, CDR2 YNFKEQ. The CDR3 spans 17 residues. This CDR3 reads CASSQVPLQGTPGEQYF. In DNA form, the CDR3 reads TGTGCCAGCAGCCAAGTCCCCTTACAGGGAACTCCGGGGGAGCAGTACTTC.

The CDR3 region is CASSGGQGWSETQYF. CDR3 nucleotides: TGTGCCAGCAGCGGAGGACAGGGATGGTCAGAGACCCAGTACTTC. The V call is TRBV9, the J call TRBJ2-5, with 8 bases that match TRBD1. Germline V lookup: CDR1 SGDLS, CDR2 YYNGEE. This CDR3 is built from 15 residues. Trimming at V came to 3 bases and at J to 4 bases, leaving 8 bases not matched to a gene.